This TCR beta chain was obtained from a study of T-cell reconstitution after alpha-beta-depleted transplantation in children. Library preparation (for TCRbeta) was performed with unique molecular identifiers. TCRdb ran MiXCR on the PCR reads and lists one entry per CDR3 protein. The sample yields about 540,000 distinct CDR3 sequences, about 18% seen once. Germline V CDR1 and CDR2: LNHNV, YYDKDF (reference sequence). There are 14 residues in the CDR3. V shed 1 base and J shed 7 bases, with 13 bases lying between them. The genes are TRBV15 and TRBJ1-2, with D perhaps matching TRBD1 (6 bases). Sequencing was performed on PBMCs from the stem cell graft donor, taken from the stem cell graft. The source is a human donor who donated a stem cell graft to a child with acute lymphoblastic leukemia. The chain's CDR3 is CATSRAAGVRGYTF. The CDR3 DNA reads as TGTGCCACCAGCAGAGCGGCAGGGGTGCGTGGCTACACCTTC.